Presented here are 30 T cell receptor beta chains from one specimen sequenced in a study of T-cell memory formation after mild COVID-19. TCRdb re-called the 5' RACE reads with MiXCR, one entry per CDR3 protein. Counted here are 500,000 to 600,000 distinct CDR3 sequences, roughly 18% occurring once; the ten biggest clones make up about 11%. Sequenced: PBMCs or a T cell subset sorted from them (not recorded which). These receptors were collected from an adult woman who had mild COVID-19 (a few samples of this study predate the infection). Cell type and time point are not known.

The chain joins TRBV12-3 or TRBV12-4 to TRBJ2-7; possibly TRBD1 for D (6 bases). The V end lost 8 bases, the J end lost 9 bases, and 23 bases lay between the germline ends. This CDR3 has 14 residues. DNA for the CDR3: TGTGCCAGCTCGGCAACGGCCTTCCAGGGGCGGCAGTACTTC. Protein sequence: CASSATAFQGRQYF.

This clonotype was counted a few times. The J gene is TRBJ2-1, the V gene TRBV20-1, with unresolved D. The V end lost 6 bases, the J end lost 4 bases, and 7 bases lay between the germline ends. The V gene's germline CDR1 is DFQATT and CDR2 SNEGSKA (reference sequence). There are 11 residues in the CDR3. CDR3 nucleotides: TGCAGTGCGCGCCGGTACAATGAGCAGTTCTTC. Translation gives CSARRYNEQFF.

There are many counts of this clonotype. The chain carries TRBV18 and TRBJ2-5; D not resolved. The V gene's germline CDR1 is KGHSH and CDR2 LQKENI. V was shortened by 3 bases and J by 1 base, with 18 bases between the two germline ends. The CDR3 is 17 amino acids. As DNA, the CDR3 is TGTGCCAGCTCACCCTCATACCCTGGCATCTTCCAAGAGACCCAGTACTTC. It translates to CASSPSYPGIFQETQYF.

In DNA, the CDR3 is TGTGCCAGCAGCGGAGGACTAGCGGGAAATGAGCAGTTCTTC. It is translated as CASSGGLAGNEQFF. This chain connects TRBV9 to TRBJ2-1; TRBD2 aligns across 12 bases. The CDR3 loop spans 14 amino acids. Germline V lookup: CDR1 SGDLS, CDR2 YYNGEE. The ends lost 3 bases at V and 7 bases at J; junction bases unmatched: 2.

This clonotype was counted a few times. The chain employs TRBV7-6 and TRBJ2-3, with a tentative D call TRBD2 (5 bases). CDR1 is SGHVS, CDR2 FNYEAQ, per germline. CDR3 length equals 16 residues. V lost 4 bases, J lost 2 bases, and 16 bases lay in between. This CDR3 reads CASSSGGGGPTDTQYF. CDR3 DNA sequence: TGTGCCAGCAGCTCAGGAGGTGGTGGGCCCACAGATACGCAGTATTTT.

J is TRBJ2-3 and V is TRBV4-2; 7 bases agree with TRBD2. Germline assignment: CDR1 LGHNA and CDR2 YNFKEQ. CDR3 length: 16 amino acids. The V gene end was trimmed by 4 bases and the J gene end by 3 bases; junction bases not matched to a gene: 10. CDR3 region: CASSPFGLEQTDTQYF. Here the CDR3 DNA reads TGTGCCAGCAGCCCCTTTGGACTAGAGCAAACAGATACGCAGTATTTT.

This clonotype occurred a few times. The chain is built from TRBV3-1 and TRBJ2-1; TRBD1 matches at 8 bases. V trimming: 3 bases; J trimming: 4 bases; junction bases outside the gene matches: 8. The CDR3 runs 16 residues. The germline V gene has CDR1 LGHDT and CDR2 YNNKEL (reference sequence). CDR3 sequence reads: CASSHYGTGAYNEQFF. For the CDR3, the DNA is TGTGCCAGCAGCCACTACGGGACAGGAGCTTACAATGAGCAGTTCTTC.

The gene calls are TRBV6-6 and TRBJ1-1; TRBD1 is a possible D gene (5 bases). Trimming took off 8 bases at V and 6 bases at J, with 13 bases between the two ends. Germline CDR1 is MNHNY and CDR2 is SVGAGI (reference sequence). The CDR3 runs to 12 residues. The CDR3, as DNA: TGTGCCAGCTCTGCGCAGGGATCTGAAGCTTTCTTT. It specifies CASSAQGSEAFF.

This clonotype was observed a handful of times. The chain employs TRBV7-8 and TRBJ1-5; no clear D gene. This CDR3 is 16 amino acids long. Germline V CDR1 and CDR2: SGHVS, FQNEAQ. Trimming removed 3 bases at V and 2 bases at J, with 14 bases between. CDR3 nucleotides: TGTGCCAGCAGCTTGGGTCGACCGCAGGGCAATCAGCCCCAGCATTTT. It is translated as CASSLGRPQGNQPQHF.

This clonotype was picked up a small number of times. The chain uses TRBV19 and TRBJ2-1, with 15 positions matching TRBD2. Germline CDR1 and CDR2: LNHDA and SQIVND (reference sequence). The J segment lost 0 bases and the V segment lost 8 bases, leaving 5 bases of the junction unmatched. The CDR3 totals 17 residues. CDR3: CASSGTSGRSSYNEQFF. The CDR3 DNA is TGTGCCAGTTCGGGGACTAGCGGGAGGAGCTCCTACAATGAGCAGTTCTTC.

This clonotype turned up a few times. V gene TRBV9 combines with J gene TRBJ1-1; 7 bases are a match to TRBD1. The germline gives CDR1 SGDLS, CDR2 YYNGEE. Unmatched junction bases numbered 11, after V lost 0 bases and J lost 6 bases. This CDR3 comprises 16 residues. This CDR3 reads CASSVEPGGIGAEAFF. For the CDR3, the DNA is TGTGCCAGCAGCGTAGAGCCAGGGGGGATTGGTGCTGAAGCTTTCTTT.

There are a few counts of this clonotype. This rearrangement joins TRBV4-3 to TRBJ2-1; 9 bases line up with TRBD2. Germline trimming cut 4 bases from V and 8 bases from J; bases unmatched to any gene: 9. The CDR3 runs 15 residues. Looked up from germline, CDR1 is LGHNA and CDR2 is YSLEER. The DNA for the CDR3 is TGCGCCAGCAGCCCGGGACTAGCCCTATCGTATGAGCAGTTCTTC. Protein: CASSPGLALSYEQFF.

In its sample, this clonotype was seen many times. This rearrangement joins TRBV19 to TRBJ2-1; possible D gene TRBD2, 7 bases. Trimming pared 5 bases from V and 7 bases from J, leaving 21 bases between. Per germline, CDR1 LNHDA and CDR2 SQIVND (reference sequence). This CDR3 has 16 residues. CDR3 loop: CASSPEGGRGLNEQFF. The CDR3 nucleotides are TGTGCCAGTAGTCCGGAAGGAGGGAGGGGGTTAAATGAGCAGTTCTTC.

This chain joins TRBV7-9 and TRBJ2-3; possibly TRBD2 for D (5 bases). Between the trimmed V and J ends, which lost 2 bases and 3 bases, there was a span of 21 bases. This CDR3 spans 18 amino acids. Per germline, CDR1 SEHNR and CDR2 FQNEAQ (reference sequence). In nucleotides, the CDR3 is TGTGCCAGCAGCTTATACCGAGCGTCGAGGGCCGAAACAGATACGCAGTATTTT. This translates into CASSLYRASRAETDTQYF.

The chain joins TRBV5-4 to TRBJ2-1; the D call may be TRBD1 or TRBD2 (5 bases each). CDR1 and CDR2 (germline): SGHNT, YYREEE (reference sequence). Trimming stripped 0 bases from V and 1 base from J, with 14 bases between. The CDR3 runs to 17 residues. CDR3 DNA: TGTGCCAGCAGCTTGGGACTGGGGGTGGGTTCCTACAATGAGCAGTTCTTC. Its translation: CASSLGLGVGSYNEQFF.

This clonotype turned up a few times. This chain joins TRBV5-4 and TRBJ2-1, with 8 nucleotides matching TRBD1. V lost 4 bases, J lost 0 bases, and 6 bases stayed unmatched. The CDR3 is 16 residues long. Germline CDR1 SGHNT, CDR2 YYREEE (reference sequence). In DNA, the CDR3 is TGTGCCAGCAGCGGAACAGGGGGTCTCTCCTACAATGAGCAGTTCTTC. As protein: CASSGTGGLSYNEQFF.

The chain recombines TRBV5-1 with TRBJ2-7; 12 bases align to TRBD2. The junction had 8 bases not matched to a gene; V was cut back by 0 bases and J by 7 bases. CDR3 length: 16 amino acids. Germline V gene lookup returns CDR1 SGHRS and CDR2 YFSETQ. The CDR3 loop reads CASSLEASGRAGEQYF. CDR3 nucleotide sequence: TGCGCCAGCAGCTTGGAGGCTAGCGGGAGGGCTGGAGAGCAGTACTTC.

This clonotype was seen only a few times. The CDR3 DNA follows: TGTGCCACCCTGGGGGAGGCCACAGATACGCAGTATTTT. It is translated as CATLGEATDTQYF. This chain uses TRBV24-1 with TRBJ2-3; TRBD2 is a possible D gene (6 bases). Germline V CDR1 and CDR2: KGHDR, SFDVKD. The CDR3 is 13 residues long. V gave up 9 bases and J gave up 2 bases, with 11 bases separating them.

In its sample, this clonotype was seen a few times. The rearrangement links TRBV18 to TRBJ1-6; no firm D call. This CDR3 has 14 amino acids. V gave up 0 bases and J gave up 7 bases, with 7 bases separating them. CDR1 and CDR2 from the germline V gene are KGHSH and LQKENI. Here the CDR3 reads CASSPPILNSPLHF. CDR3 DNA: TGTGCCAGCTCACCACCGATTTTGAATTCACCCCTCCACTTT.

This clonotype was seen only a few times. The rearrangement links TRBV6-2 or TRBV6-3 to TRBJ2-7; 11 bases match TRBD2. Germline V lookup: CDR1 MNHEY, CDR2 SVGEGT. The length of the CDR3 is 16 residues. V trimming: 2 bases; J trimming: 0 bases; junction bases outside the gene matches: 3. The CDR3 here is CASSYVTSGNSYEQYF. Written as DNA, the CDR3 is TGTGCCAGCAGTTACGTGACTAGCGGGAACTCCTACGAGCAGTACTTC.

V usage is TRBV18 and J usage is TRBJ2-1, with D possibly matching TRBD1 (6 bases). Trimming took off 3 bases at V and 6 bases at J, with 12 bases between the two ends. This CDR3 contains 14 residues. Germline values: CDR1 KGHSH, CDR2 LQKENI. The CDR3 nucleotides read TGTGCCAGCTCACCCACAGGGCTGGGCAATGAGCAGTTCTTC. This codes for CASSPTGLGNEQFF. The whole variable domain, filled in from reference TRBV18 and TRBJ2-1, reads NAGVMQNPRHLVRRRGQEARLRCSPMKGHSHVYWYRQLPEEGLKFMVYLQKENIIDESGMPKERFSAEFPKEGPSILRIQQVVRGDSAAYFCASSPTGLGNEQFFGPGTRLTVL.

The chain recombines TRBV25-1 with TRBJ2-3; 12 nucleotides agree with TRBD1. CDR3 length equals 17 residues. CDR1 MGHDK and CDR2 SYGVNS come from the germline V gene. V trimming: 2 bases; J trimming: 4 bases; junction bases outside the gene matches: 7. This chain's CDR3 is CASSEKGTGGNADTQYF. The CDR3 DNA is TGTGCCAGCAGTGAAAAGGGGACAGGGGGCAATGCAGATACGCAGTATTTT.

The chain has TRBV10-3 and TRBJ1-2; 9 bases align to TRBD1. J lost 8 bases, V lost 3 bases, and 10 bases had no gene match. Germline CDR1 reads ENHRY; CDR2 reads SYGVKD. This CDR3 comprises 15 residues. CDR3 coding DNA: TGTGCCATCAGTGACCCGACCGGGGACAGGGAGGGCTACACCTTC. Amino acid sequence: CAISDPTGDREGYTF.

This clonotype has at least ten counts. The rearrangement uses TRBV21-1 and TRBJ1-3. TRBV21-1 is marked as a pseudogene. The CDR3 loop spans 17 amino acids. Here the CDR3 DNA reads TGTGCCAGCAGCAAGAGTGGGACGGCAAACTCTGGAAACACCATATATTTT. This sequence encodes CASSKSGTANSGNTIYF.

This clonotype was observed a handful of times. V usage is TRBV30 and J usage is TRBJ2-3, with 10 bases matching TRBD2. Trimming removed 3 bases from V and 3 bases from J; junction bases left unmatched: 12. CDR1 and CDR2 from the germline V gene are GTSNPN and SVGIG (reference sequence). The CDR3 is 17 residues long. CDR3 in amino acids: CAWSPPGLAMGTDTQYF. The DNA for the CDR3 is TGTGCCTGGAGCCCGCCGGGACTAGCGATGGGGACAGATACGCAGTATTTT.

This clonotype was seen a handful of times. V is TRBV24-1 and J is TRBJ2-7; D gene ambiguous. V was cut by 9 bases and J by 4 bases, with 9 bases left in between. The CDR3 has 11 residues. CDR1 and CDR2 (germline): KGHDR, SFDVKD. The CDR3 DNA is TGTGCCACCGGCTTCAGGTACGAGCAGTACTTC. As protein: CATGFRYEQYF.

This clonotype was counted a few times. CDR3: CSEGLAGGAQYF. CDR3 sequence (DNA): TGCAGCGAGGGACTAGCGGGAGGGGCGCAGTATTTT. This chain links TRBV29-1 with TRBJ2-3; 16 bases agree with TRBD2. Germline CDR1 reads SQVTM; CDR2 reads ANQGSEA. CDR3 size: 12 residues. V gave up 7 bases and J gave up 10 bases; unmatched junction bases: 2.

The chain uses TRBV20-1 and TRBJ2-7, with 7 bases that match TRBD1. This CDR3 region has 16 residues. The V and J ends lost 2 bases and 4 bases, in that order; junction bases with no gene match: 14. The V gene's germline CDR1 is DFQATT and CDR2 SNEGSKA (reference sequence). Here the CDR3 reads CSARYTRQGYQYEQYF. The CDR3 DNA is TGCAGTGCTAGATATACCCGACAGGGATACCAATACGAGCAGTACTTC.

This clonotype was observed a few times. The CDR3, as DNA: TGTGCCAGCAGCAAATTCTGTACCCAGTCGTGTGGGACCCAGTACTTC. Translating gives CASSKFCTQSCGTQYF. The chain is built from TRBV21-1 and TRBJ2-5. TRBV21-1 represents a pseudogene. This CDR3 is built from 16 residues.

This clonotype was counted many times. The V call is TRBV5-1, the J call TRBJ1-1; TRBD1 aligns across 7 bases. Per germline, CDR1 SGHRS and CDR2 YFSETQ. J lost 1 base, V lost 4 bases, and 4 bases had no gene match. The CDR3 length is 14 residues. The CDR3 reads CASSRQGPNTEAFF. The CDR3 DNA reads as TGCGCCAGCAGCCGACAGGGACCGAACACTGAAGCTTTCTTT.